Described below is a single TCR beta chain sequence and its context. The repertoire was sequenced with immunoSEQ multiplex PCR; TCRdb's copy has only in-frame clones and lacks some. The data contain around 70,000 clones, about 94% of them singletons. The sample originates from a study of T cell changes during pregnancy in multiple sclerosis. This CDR3 is 15 amino acids long. The germline V gene encodes CDR1 KGHSH and CDR2 LQKENI. V was pared by 3 bases and J by 1 base, with 10 bases between. The chain couples TRBV18 to TRBJ1-3; D remains ambiguous. The specimen was peripheral blood, collected in the third trimester of pregnancy. The TCR was taken from a female donor with multiple sclerosis, enrolled in a pregnancy study. In nucleotides, the CDR3 is TGTGCCAGCTCACCGGCCGAGGGATCTGGAAACACCATATATTTT. Amino acids: CASSPAEGSGNTIYF.